This TCR beta chain is drawn from a study of blood T cell repertoires in COVID-19. Study information: Some COVID-19 samples were acute and others convalescent; all came from the United States, Italy and Spain. Sources were T cells, B-cell-depleted T cells, or PBMCs; the material itself was cDNA or gDNA.

Trimming pared 1 base from V and 0 bases from J, leaving 15 bases between. Germline lookup yields CDR1 SGHTS and CDR2 YDEGEE. This CDR3 contains 17 residues. Original processing methods: By means of reference gene primer amplification, nucleated cell counts were estimated. Sequenced by immunoSEQ multiplex PCR; TCRdb stores in-frame clones only, minus some. Clone size and the V and J calls come from that table; the DNA yielded D and trimming. Of almost 70,000 clones listed, around 77% were seen once; the top ten hold approximately 16%. This TCR came from a man aged 60-69 years with acute or convalescent COVID-19. This chain links TRBV5-8 with TRBJ2-3, with D unclear. Source material: peripheral blood. In DNA, the CDR3 is TGTGCCAGCAGCTTGCGGTGGGCTATTACTAGCACAGATACGCAGTATTTT. Its translation is CASSLRWAITSTDTQYF. The variable domain in full, with the rest retrieved from reference TRBV5-8 and TRBJ2-3, is EAGVTQSPTHLIKTRGQQATLRCSPISGHTSVYWYQQALGLGLQFLLWYDEGEERNRGNFPPRFSGRQFPNYSSELNVNALELEDSALYLCASSLRWAITSTDTQYFGPGTRLTVL.